This entry describes one T cell receptor (beta chain). The data were taken from a study of blood T cell repertoires in COVID-19. The protocol was immunoSEQ multiplex PCR, while the TCRdb copy is restricted to in-frame clones and leaves out a portion. This table has 85,000 to 100,000 clones, 81% appearing once. The germline V gene has CDR1 WSHSY and CDR2 SAAADI. The CDR3 sequence is 15 residues long. With 7 bases removed from V and 8 bases from J, the gap between germline ends came to 21 bases. This TCR derives from an elderly man with COVID-19, enrolled during active disease. Material: peripheral blood. V is TRBV10-2 and J is TRBJ2-1, with D perhaps TRBD2 (5 bases). CDR3 sequence: CASTRSLLGGDEQFF. The CDR3 coding sequence is TGCGCCAGCACCCGCAGTCTCCTAGGAGGCGATGAGCAGTTCTTC.